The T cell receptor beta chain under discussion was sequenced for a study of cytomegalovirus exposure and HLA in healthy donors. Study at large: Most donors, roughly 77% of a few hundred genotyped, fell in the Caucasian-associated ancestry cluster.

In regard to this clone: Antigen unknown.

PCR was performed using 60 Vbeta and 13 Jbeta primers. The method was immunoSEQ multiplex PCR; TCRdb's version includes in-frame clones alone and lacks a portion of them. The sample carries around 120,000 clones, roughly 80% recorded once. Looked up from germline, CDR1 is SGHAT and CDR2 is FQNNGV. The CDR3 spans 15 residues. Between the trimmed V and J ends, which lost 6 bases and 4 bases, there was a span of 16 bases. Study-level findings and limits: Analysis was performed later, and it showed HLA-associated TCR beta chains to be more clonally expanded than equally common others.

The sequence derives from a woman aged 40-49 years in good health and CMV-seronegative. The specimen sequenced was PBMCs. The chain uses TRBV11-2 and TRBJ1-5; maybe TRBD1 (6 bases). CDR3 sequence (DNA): TGTGCCAGCAGTCTAATGGGGGGGCAGAATCAGCCCCAGCATTTT. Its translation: CASSLMGGQNQPQHF.